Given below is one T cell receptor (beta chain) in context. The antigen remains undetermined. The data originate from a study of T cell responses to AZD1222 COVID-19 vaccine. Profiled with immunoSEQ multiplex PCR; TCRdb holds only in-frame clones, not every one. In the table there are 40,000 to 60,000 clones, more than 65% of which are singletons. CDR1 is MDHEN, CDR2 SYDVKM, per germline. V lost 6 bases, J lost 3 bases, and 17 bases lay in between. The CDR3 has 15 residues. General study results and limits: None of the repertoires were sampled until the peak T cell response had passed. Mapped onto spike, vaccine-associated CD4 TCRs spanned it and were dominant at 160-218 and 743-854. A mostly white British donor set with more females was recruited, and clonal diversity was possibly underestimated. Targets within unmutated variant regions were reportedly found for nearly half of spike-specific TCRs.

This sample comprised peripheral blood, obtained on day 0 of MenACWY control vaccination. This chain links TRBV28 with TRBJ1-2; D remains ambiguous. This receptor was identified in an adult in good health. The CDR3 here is CASSPPDFNDYGYTF. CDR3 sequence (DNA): TGTGCCAGCAGCCCACCAGATTTTAATGACTATGGCTACACCTTC.